Detailed here is one T cell receptor (beta chain). Its target is not known. TCRdb ran MiXCR on the RACE reads and lists one entry per CDR3 protein. The repertoire holds 180,000 or so distinct CDR3 sequences, with about 14% as singletons. The data derive from a study of human T cells and chemical hapten exposure. Whole-study findings and limits: Each of the donors had alopecia, so their immune responses may not resemble those of healthy people.

Time point given: patch test 1, 2 weeks after DPC sensitization. As to treatment: therapeutic diphenylcyclopropenone sensitization with weekly scalp DPC. The CDR3 spans 13 residues. Germline V gives CDR1 LGHDT, CDR2 YNNKEL (reference sequence). The germline V and J ends were trimmed by 6 bases and 5 bases, with 11 bases remaining between them. V and J are TRBV3-1 and TRBJ2-1; D may be TRBD1 (7 bases). The material was whole blood, obtained in connection with sensitization to the hapten diphenylcyclopropenone (DPC). This sequence was found in a woman aged 25-40 years with alopecia areata. Some clones in this sample may be carry-over from other donors' samples. The CDR3 DNA is TGTGCCAGCAGACGCGGGACAGACAATGAGCAGTTCTTC. Its protein is CASRRGTDNEQFF.